The 2 T cell receptor beta chains in this list originate from one sample, sequenced in a study of blood T cell repertoires in COVID-19. Using immunoSEQ multiplex PCR, the repertoire was profiled, and TCRdb retains in-frame clones only, with some absent. The sample consists of about 50,000 clones, over 80% of them appearing once. The material sequenced was peripheral blood. Receptors originate from a woman older than 75 with COVID-19, enrolled during active disease.

V usage is TRBV11-2 and J usage is TRBJ1-1; D ambiguous. The ends were cut back, 0 bases at V and 5 bases at J, with 10 bases in the middle. This CDR3 is 14 amino acids long. From germline, CDR1 is SGHAT and CDR2 FQNNGV. This chain's CDR3 is CASSLEAGLTEAFF. The CDR3, as DNA: TGTGCCAGCAGCTTAGAAGCAGGCCTTACTGAAGCTTTCTTT.

The rearrangement uses TRBV7-9 and TRBJ2-5; the D is unclear. Germline CDR1 is SEHNR and CDR2 is FQNEAQ (reference sequence). Trimming left V 6 bases short and J 4 bases short, with 12 bases between. There are 13 residues in the CDR3. Here the CDR3 reads CASSYPGGETQYF. The DNA for the CDR3 is TGTGCCAGCAGTTACCCGGGTGGAGAGACCCAGTACTTC.